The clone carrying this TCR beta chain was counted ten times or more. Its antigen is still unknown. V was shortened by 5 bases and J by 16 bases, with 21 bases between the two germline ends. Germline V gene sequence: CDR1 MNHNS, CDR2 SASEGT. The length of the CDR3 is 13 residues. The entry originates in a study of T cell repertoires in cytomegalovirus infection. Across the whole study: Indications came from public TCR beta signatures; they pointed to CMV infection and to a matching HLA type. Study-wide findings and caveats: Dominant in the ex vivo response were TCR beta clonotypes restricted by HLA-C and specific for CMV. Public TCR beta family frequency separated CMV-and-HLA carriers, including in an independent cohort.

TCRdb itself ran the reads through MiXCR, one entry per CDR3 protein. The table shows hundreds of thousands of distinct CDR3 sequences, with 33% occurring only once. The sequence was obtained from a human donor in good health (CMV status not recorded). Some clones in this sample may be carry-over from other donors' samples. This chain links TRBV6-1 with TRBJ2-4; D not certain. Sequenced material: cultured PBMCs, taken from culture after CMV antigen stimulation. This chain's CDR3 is CASSWTGQSISYF. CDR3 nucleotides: TGTGCCAGCAGTTGGACCGGGCAATCTATCTCATACTTC.